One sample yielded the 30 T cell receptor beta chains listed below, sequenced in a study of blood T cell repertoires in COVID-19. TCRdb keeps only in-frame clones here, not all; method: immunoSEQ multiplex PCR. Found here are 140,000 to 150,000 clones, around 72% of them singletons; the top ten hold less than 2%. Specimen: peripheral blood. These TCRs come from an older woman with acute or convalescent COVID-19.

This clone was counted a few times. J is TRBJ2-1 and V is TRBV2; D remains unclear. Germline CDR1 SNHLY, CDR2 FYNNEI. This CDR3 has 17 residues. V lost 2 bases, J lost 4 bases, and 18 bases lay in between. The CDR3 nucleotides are TGTGCCAGCAGTGAATCCCTAGGCCTGAACCCATACAATGAGCAGTTCTTC. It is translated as CASSESLGLNPYNEQFF. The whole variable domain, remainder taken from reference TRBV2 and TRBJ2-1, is EPEVTQTPSHQVTQMGQEVILRCVPISNHLYFYWYRQILGQKVEFLVSFYNNEISEKSEIFDDQFSVERPDGSNFTLKIRSTKLEDSAMYFCASSESLGLNPYNEQFFGPGTRLTVL.

CDR3 nucleotides: TGTGCCAGCAGCGGTTTCGGCGGGATGAGCGTGCAGTACTTC. This gives the protein CASSGFGGMSVQYF. The chain carries TRBV3-1 (or the pseudogene TRBV3-2) and TRBJ2-7; D may be TRBD2 (6 bases). Trimming removed 5 bases from V and 9 bases from J, with 20 bases in between. CDR3 length: 14 residues. CDR1 is LGHDT and CDR2 is YNNKEL in the germline V gene (reference sequence).

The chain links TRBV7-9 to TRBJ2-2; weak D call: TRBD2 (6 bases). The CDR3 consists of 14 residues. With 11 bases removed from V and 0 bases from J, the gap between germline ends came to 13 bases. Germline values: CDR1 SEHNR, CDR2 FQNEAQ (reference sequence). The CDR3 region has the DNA TGTGCCTCCGCCGGGACTCCGAACACCGGGGAGCTGTTTTTT. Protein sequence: CASAGTPNTGELFF.

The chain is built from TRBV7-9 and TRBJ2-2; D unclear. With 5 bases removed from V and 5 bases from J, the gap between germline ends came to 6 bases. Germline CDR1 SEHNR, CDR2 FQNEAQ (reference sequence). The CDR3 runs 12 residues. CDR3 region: CASSLETGELFF. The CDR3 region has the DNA TGTGCCAGCAGCCTCGAGACCGGGGAGCTGTTTTTT.

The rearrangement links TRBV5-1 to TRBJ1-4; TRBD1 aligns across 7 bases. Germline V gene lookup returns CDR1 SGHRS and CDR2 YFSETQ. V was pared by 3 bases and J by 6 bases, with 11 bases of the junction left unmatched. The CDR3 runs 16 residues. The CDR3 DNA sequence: TGCGCCAGCAGCTCCCACTTACAGGGGCGGGATGAAAAACTGTTTTTT. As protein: CASSSHLQGRDEKLFF.

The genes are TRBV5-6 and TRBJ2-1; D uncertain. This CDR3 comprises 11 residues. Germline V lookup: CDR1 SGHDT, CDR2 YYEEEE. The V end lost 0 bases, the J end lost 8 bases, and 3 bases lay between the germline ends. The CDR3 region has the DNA TGTGCCAGCAGCTTGGTCGATGAGCAGTTCTTC. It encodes CASSLVDEQFF.

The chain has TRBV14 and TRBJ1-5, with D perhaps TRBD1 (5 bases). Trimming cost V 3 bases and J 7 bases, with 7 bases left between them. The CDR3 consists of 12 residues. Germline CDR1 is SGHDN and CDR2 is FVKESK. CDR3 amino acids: CASSQGGQPQHF. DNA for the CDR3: TGTGCCAGCAGCCAGGGGGGACAGCCCCAGCATTTT.

The DNA of the CDR3 is TGTGCCAGTAGTACGGGGATTCAGCCCCAGCATTTT. The encoded protein is CASSTGIQPQHF. J is TRBJ1-5 and V is TRBV19, with no clear D. This CDR3 has 12 residues. V was cut by 4 bases and J by 6 bases, with 7 bases left in between. The germline V gene encodes CDR1 LNHDA and CDR2 SQIVND (reference sequence).

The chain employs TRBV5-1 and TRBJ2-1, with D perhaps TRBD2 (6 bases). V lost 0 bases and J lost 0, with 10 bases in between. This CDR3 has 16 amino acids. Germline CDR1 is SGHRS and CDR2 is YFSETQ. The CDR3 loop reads CASSLVGGTSYNEQFF. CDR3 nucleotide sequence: TGCGCCAGCAGCTTGGTTGGCGGGACCTCCTACAATGAGCAGTTCTTC.

The CDR3 DNA reads TGTGCCAGCAGGATTTCAGGGTTGAACACTGAAGCTTTCTTT. Its translation is CASRISGLNTEAFF. The chain joins TRBV5-4 to TRBJ1-1, with D possibly TRBD1 on 5 matching bases. The ends were cut back, 5 bases at V and 0 bases at J, with 11 bases in the middle. The germline V gene encodes CDR1 SGHNT and CDR2 YYREEE (reference sequence). The length of the CDR3 is 14 residues.

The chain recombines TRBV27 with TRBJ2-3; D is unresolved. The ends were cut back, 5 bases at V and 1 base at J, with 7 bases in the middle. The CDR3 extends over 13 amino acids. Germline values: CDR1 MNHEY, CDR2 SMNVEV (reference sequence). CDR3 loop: CASSLSRTDTQYF. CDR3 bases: TGTGCCAGCAGTCTTAGCCGCACAGATACGCAGTATTTT.

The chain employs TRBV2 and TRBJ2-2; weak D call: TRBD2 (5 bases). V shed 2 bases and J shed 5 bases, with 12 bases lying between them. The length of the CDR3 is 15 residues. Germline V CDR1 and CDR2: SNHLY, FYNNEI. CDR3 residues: CASSEYWPGTGELFF. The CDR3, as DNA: TGTGCCAGCAGTGAATATTGGCCGGGGACCGGGGAGCTGTTTTTT.

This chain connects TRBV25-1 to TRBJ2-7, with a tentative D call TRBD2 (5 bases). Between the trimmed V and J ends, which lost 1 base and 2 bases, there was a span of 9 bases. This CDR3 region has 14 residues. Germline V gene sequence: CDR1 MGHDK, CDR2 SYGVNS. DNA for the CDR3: TGTGCCAGCAGTGAATCGGGAACAGCCTACGAGCAGTACTTC. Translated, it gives CASSESGTAYEQYF.

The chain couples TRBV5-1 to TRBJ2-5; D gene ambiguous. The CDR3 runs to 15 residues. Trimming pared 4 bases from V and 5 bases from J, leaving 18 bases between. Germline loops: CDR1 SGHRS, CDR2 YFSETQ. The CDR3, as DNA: TGCGCCAGCAGCCCGCCATTGAGCTCTGCCGAGACCCAGTACTTC. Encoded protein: CASSPPLSSAETQYF.

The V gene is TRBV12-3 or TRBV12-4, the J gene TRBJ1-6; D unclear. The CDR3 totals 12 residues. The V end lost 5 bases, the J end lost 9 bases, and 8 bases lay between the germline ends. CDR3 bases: TGTGCCAGCAGTCCAGAGGGTTCACCCCTCCACTTT. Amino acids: CASSPEGSPLHF.

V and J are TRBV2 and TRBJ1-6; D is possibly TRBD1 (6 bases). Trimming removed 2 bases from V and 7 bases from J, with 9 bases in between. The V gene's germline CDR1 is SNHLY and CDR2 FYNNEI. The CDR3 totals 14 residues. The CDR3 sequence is CASSERGNNSPLHF. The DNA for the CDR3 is TGTGCCAGCAGTGAAAGGGGGAACAATTCACCCCTCCACTTT.

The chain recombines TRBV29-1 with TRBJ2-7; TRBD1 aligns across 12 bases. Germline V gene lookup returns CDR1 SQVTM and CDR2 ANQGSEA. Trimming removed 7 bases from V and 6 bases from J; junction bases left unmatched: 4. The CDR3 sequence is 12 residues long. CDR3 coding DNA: TGCAGCGCGGGACAGGGGGCAGGCGAGCAGTACTTC. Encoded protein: CSAGQGAGEQYF.

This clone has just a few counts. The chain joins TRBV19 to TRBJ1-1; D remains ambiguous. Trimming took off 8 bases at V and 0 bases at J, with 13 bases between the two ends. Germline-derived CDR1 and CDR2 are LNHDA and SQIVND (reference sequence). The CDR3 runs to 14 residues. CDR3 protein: CASLRRSMNTEAFF. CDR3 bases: TGTGCCAGTTTGAGGAGATCTATGAACACTGAAGCTTTCTTT.

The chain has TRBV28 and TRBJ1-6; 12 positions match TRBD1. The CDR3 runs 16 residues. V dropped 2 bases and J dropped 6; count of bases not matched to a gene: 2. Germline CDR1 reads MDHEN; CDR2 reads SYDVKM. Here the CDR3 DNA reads TGTGCCAGCAGTTTAGGGACAGGGGGCGGTAATTCACCCCTCCACTTT. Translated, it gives CASSLGTGGGNSPLHF.

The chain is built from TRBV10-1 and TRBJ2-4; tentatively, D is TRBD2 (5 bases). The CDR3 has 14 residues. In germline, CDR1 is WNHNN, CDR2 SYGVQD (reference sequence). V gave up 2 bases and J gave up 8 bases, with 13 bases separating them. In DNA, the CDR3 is TGCGCCAGCAGTGAGAACCTAGCAGGAGACATTCAGTACTTC. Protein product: CASSENLAGDIQYF.

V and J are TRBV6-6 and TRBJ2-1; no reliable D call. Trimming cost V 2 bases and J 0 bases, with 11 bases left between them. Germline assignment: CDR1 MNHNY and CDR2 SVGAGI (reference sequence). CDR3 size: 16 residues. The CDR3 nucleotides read TGTGCCAGCAGTTACAGGCGGCCGAGCTCCTACAATGAGCAGTTCTTC. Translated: CASSYRRPSSYNEQFF.

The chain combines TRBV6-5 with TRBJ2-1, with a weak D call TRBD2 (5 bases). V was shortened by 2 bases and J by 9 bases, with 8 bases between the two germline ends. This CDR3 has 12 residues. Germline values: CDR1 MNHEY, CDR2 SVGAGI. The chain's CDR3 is CASSYRGSEQFF. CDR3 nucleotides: TGTGCCAGCAGTTACAGAGGGTCTGAGCAGTTCTTC.

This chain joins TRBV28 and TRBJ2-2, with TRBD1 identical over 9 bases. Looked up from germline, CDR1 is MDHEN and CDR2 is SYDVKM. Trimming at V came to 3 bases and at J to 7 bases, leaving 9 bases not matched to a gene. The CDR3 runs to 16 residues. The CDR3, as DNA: TGTGCCAGCAGTTTGCCCTGGGACAGGGATGACGGGGAGCTGTTTTTT. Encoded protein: CASSLPWDRDDGELFF.

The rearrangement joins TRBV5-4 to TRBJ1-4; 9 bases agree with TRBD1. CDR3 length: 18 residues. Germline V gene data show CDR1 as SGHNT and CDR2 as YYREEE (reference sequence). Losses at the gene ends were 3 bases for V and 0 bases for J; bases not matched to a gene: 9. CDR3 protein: CASSYQLGTGPTNEKLFF. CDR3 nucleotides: TGTGCCAGCAGCTATCAACTCGGGACAGGGCCAACTAATGAAAAACTGTTTTTT.

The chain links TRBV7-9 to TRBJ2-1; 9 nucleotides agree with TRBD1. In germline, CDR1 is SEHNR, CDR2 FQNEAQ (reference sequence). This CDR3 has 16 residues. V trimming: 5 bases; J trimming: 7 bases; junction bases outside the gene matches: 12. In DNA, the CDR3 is TGTGCCAGCAGCCCCCTGTGGACAGGGGTACGGAATGAGCAGTTCTTC. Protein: CASSPLWTGVRNEQFF.

The CDR3 sequence: CASSHTPSTLAKNIQYF. Written as DNA, the CDR3 is TGTGCCAGCAGTCACACACCTTCGACTTTAGCCAAAAACATTCAGTACTTC. The rearrangement uses TRBV6-6 and TRBJ2-4; no clear D gene. The germline V and J ends were trimmed by 5 bases and 0 bases, with 17 bases remaining between them. This CDR3 spans 17 amino acids. Per germline, CDR1 MNHNY and CDR2 SVGAGI (reference sequence).

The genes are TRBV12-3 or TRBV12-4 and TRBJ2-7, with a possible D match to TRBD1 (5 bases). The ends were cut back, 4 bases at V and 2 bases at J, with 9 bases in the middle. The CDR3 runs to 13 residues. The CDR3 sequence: CASSWQGPYEQYF. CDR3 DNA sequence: TGTGCCAGCAGTTGGCAGGGTCCCTACGAGCAGTACTTC.

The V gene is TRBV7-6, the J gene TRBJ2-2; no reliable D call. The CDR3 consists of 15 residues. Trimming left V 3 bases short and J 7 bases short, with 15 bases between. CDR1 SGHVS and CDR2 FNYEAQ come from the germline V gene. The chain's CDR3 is CASSFPSRVDGELFF. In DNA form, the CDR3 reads TGTGCCAGCAGCTTCCCGAGTCGAGTCGACGGGGAGCTGTTTTTT.

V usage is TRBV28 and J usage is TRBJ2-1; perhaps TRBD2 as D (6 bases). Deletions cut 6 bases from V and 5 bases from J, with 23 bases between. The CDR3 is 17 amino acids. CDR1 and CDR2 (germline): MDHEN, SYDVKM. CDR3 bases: TGTGCCAGCAGCTCTCCCTCTAGCGTTGACTACGACAATGAGCAGTTCTTC. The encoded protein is CASSSPSSVDYDNEQFF. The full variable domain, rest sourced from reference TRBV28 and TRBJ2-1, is DVKVTQSSRYLVKRTGEKVFLECVQDMDHENMFWYRQDPGLGLRLIYFSYDVKMKEKGDIPEGYSVSREKKERFSLILESASTNQTSMYLCASSSPSSVDYDNEQFFGPGTRLTVL.

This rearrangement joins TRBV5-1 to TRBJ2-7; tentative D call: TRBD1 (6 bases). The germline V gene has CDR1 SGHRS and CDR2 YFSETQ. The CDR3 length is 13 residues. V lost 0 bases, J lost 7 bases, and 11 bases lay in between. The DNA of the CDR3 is TGCGCCAGCAGCTTGGTCGCAGACAGGGAGCAGTACTTC. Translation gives CASSLVADREQYF. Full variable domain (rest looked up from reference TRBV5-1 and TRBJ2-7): KAGVTQTPRYLIKTRGQQVTLSCSPISGHRSVSWYQQTPGQGLQFLFEYFSETQRNKGNFPGRFSGRQFSNSRSEMNVSTLELGDSALYLCASSLVADREQYFGPGTRLTVT.